These T cell receptor beta chains were read from a single sample in a study of Ad26.COV2.S vaccination and SARS-CoV-2 variants. Repertoires were generated with immunoSEQ multiplex PCR, while TCRdb's copy carries only in-frame clones and drops some. The sample contains about 430,000 clones, more than 80% of which appear only once. The input for sequencing was peripheral blood, taken in a trial of Ad26.COV2.S vaccine versus placebo. All receptors derive from a person aged 18-65 years who received the Ad26.COV2.S COVID-19 vaccine or a placebo. The CDR3 runs from the conserved cysteine through the conserved F or W. The D gene is left open where the match is weak. Not every row has a clone size; where given, it reads once, few, many or a size class.

size	V	D	J	CDR3	DNA
NA	TRBV5-1	TRBD2	TRBJ2-1	CASSGFSGGPYEQFF	TGCGCCAGCAGCGGGTTCTCGGGAGGGCCTTATGAGCAGTTCTTC
NA	TRBV5-1	TRBD2	TRBJ2-1	CASSLASGRVYEQFF	TGCGCCAGCAGCTTGGCTAGCGGGAGGGTCTATGAGCAGTTCTTC
NA	TRBV7-2	TRBD2	TRBJ2-7	CASSEGLAGGYEQYF	TGTGCCAGCAGCGAGGGACTAGCGGGAGGTTACGAGCAGTACTTC
NA	TRBV19	NA	TRBJ1-1	CASEGFTEAFF	TGTGCCAGTGAAGGGTTCACTGAAGCTTTCTTT
few	TRBV6-2/TRBV6-3	TRBD1	TRBJ2-7	CASSWDRTGNYEQYF	TGTGCCAGCAGTTGGGACAGGACAGGAAACTACGAGCAGTACTTC
NA	TRBV30	NA	TRBJ2-3	CAWSVWRKDSSTDTQYF	TGTGCCTGGAGTGTTTGGCGAAAGGATAGTAGCACAGATACGCAGTATTTT
NA	TRBV2	TRBD2	TRBJ2-3	CASSEDTSATDTQYF	TGTGCCAGCAGTGAAGATACTAGCGCCACAGATACGCAGTATTTT
NA	TRBV6-1	TRBD1	TRBJ2-3	CASSENRGRTDTQYF	TGTGCCAGCAGTGAAAACAGGGGGCGGACAGATACGCAGTATTTT
NA	TRBV7-2	TRBD1	TRBJ1-2	CASSRGQGGNYGYTF	TGTGCCAGCAGCAGGGGACAGGGTGGAAACTATGGCTACACCTTC
NA	TRBV7-8	TRBD2	TRBJ2-1	CASSGSSGAINEQFF	TGTGCCAGCAGCGGCTCTAGCGGGGCCATCAATGAGCAGTTCTTC
NA	TRBV27	TRBD1	TRBJ1-2	CASSFDRATYGYTF	TGTGCCAGCAGTTTCGACAGGGCGACCTATGGCTACACCTTC
NA	TRBV27	TRBD1	TRBJ1-2	CASSFGQGPYGYTF	TGTGCCAGCAGCTTCGGACAGGGGCCCTATGGCTACACCTTC
NA	TRBV30	TRBD1	TRBJ2-7	CAWDPGTGSSEQYF	TGTGCCTGGGACCCCGGGACAGGGTCCTCCGAGCAGTACTTC
few	TRBV18	TRBD1	TRBJ2-7	CASSPRQGTYEQYF	TGTGCCAGCTCACCCCGACAGGGGACCTACGAGCAGTACTTC
few	TRBV5-4	NA	TRBJ2-3	CASSFDLVGTSTDTQYF	TGTGCCAGCAGCTTTGATTTGGTCGGTACTAGCACAGATACGCAGTATTTT
NA	TRBV4-3	NA	TRBJ2-1	CASSQVWGVNEQFF	TGCGCCAGCAGCCAAGTTTGGGGCGTGAATGAGCAGTTCTTC
once	TRBV28	NA	TRBJ2-7	CASAADSYEQYF	TGTGCCAGCGCGGCGGACTCCTACGAGCAGTACTTC
NA	TRBV7-9	TRBD1	TRBJ1-1	CASSFGDREGTEAFF	TGTGCCAGCAGCTTCGGTGACAGGGAGGGCACTGAAGCTTTCTTT
NA	TRBV9	TRBD1	TRBJ1-3	CASSAHTTGRNTIYF	TGTGCCAGCAGCGCCCACACGACAGGGCGAAACACCATATATTTT
once	TRBV6-5	TRBD2	TRBJ2-7	CASSEETSGSYEQYF	TGTGCCAGCAGCGAGGAGACTAGCGGGAGTTACGAGCAGTACTTC
few	TRBV4-2	NA	TRBJ1-5	CASSQEKGRINQPQHF	TGTGCCAGCAGCCAAGAGAAGGGGCGAATCAATCAGCCCCAGCATTTT
NA	TRBV7-2	NA	TRBJ1-1	CASSLVAANTEAFF	TGTGCCAGCAGCTTAGTCGCAGCGAACACTGAAGCTTTCTTT